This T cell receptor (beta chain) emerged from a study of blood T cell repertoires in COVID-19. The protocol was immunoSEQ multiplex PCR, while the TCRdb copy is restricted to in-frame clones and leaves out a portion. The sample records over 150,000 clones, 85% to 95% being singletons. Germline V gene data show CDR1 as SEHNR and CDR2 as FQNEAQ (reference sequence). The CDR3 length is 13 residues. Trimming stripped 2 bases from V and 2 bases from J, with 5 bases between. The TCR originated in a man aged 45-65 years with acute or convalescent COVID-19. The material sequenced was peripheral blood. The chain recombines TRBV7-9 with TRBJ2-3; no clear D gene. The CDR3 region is CASSLSFTDTQYF. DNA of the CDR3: TGTGCCAGCAGCTTAAGCTTCACAGATACGCAGTATTTT.